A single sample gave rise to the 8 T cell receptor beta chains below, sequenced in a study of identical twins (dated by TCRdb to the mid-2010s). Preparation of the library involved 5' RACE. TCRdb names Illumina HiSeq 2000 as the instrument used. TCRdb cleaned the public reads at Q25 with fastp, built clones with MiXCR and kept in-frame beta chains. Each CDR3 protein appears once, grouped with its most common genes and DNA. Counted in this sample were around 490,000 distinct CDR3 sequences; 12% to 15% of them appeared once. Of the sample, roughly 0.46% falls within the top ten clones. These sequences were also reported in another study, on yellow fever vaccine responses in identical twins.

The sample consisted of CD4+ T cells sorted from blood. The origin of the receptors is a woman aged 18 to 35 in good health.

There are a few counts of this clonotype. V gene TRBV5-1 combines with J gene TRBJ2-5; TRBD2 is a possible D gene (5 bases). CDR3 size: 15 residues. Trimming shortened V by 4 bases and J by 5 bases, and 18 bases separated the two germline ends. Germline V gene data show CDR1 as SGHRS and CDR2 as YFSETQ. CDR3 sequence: CASSRDRRGTETQYF. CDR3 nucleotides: TGCGCCAGCAGCAGAGATCGTCGGGGAACGGAGACCCAGTACTTC.

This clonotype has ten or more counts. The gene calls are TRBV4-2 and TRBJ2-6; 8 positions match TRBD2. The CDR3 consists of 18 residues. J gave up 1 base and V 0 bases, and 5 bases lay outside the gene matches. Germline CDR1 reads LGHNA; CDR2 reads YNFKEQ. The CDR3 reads CASSQDLGGRSGANVLTF. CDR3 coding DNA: TGTGCCAGCAGCCAAGATCTTGGCGGGAGGTCTGGGGCCAACGTCCTGACTTTC.

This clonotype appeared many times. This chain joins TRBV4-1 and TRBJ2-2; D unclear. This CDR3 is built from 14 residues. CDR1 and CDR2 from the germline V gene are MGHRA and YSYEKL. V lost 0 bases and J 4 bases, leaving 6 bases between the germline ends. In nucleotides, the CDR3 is TGCGCCAGCAGCCAAGACCCGAGCACCGGGGAGCTGTTTTTT. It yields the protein CASSQDPSTGELFF.

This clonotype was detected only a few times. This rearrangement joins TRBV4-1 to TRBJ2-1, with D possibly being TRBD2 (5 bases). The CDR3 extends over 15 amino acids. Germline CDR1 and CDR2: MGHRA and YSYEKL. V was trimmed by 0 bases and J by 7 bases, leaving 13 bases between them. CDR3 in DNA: TGCGCCAGCAGCCAAGATCAAACCCGGGGAAATGAGCAGTTCTTC. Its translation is CASSQDQTRGNEQFF.

The CDR3 DNA follows: TGCGCCAGCAGCTTGGCCGGACTAGCGGGAGGAGGTGGCGGGGATACGCAGTATTTT. Translating gives CASSLAGLAGGGGGDTQYF. J is TRBJ2-3 and V is TRBV5-1; 14 bases map to TRBD2. Germline CDR1 SGHRS, CDR2 YFSETQ. The CDR3 runs 19 residues. The V gene end was trimmed by 0 bases and the J gene end by 6 bases; junction bases not matched to a gene: 12.

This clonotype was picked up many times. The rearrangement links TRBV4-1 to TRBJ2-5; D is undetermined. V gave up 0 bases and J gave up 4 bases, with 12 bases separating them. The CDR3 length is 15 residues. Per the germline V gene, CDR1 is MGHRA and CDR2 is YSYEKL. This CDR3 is CASSQERRVRETQYF. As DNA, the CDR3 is TGCGCCAGCAGCCAAGAACGAAGGGTTCGAGAGACCCAGTACTTC.

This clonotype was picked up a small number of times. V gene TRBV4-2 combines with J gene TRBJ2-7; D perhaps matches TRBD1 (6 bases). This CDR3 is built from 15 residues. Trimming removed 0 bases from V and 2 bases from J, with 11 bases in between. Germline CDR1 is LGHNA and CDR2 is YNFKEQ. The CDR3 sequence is CASSQDPGQTYEQYV. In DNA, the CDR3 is TGTGCCAGCAGCCAAGATCCGGGACAAACCTACGAGCAGTACGTC.

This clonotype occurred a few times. Written as DNA, the CDR3 is TGTGCCAGCAGCCAAGGAAAAGACTGGAGCTACAATGAGCAGTTCTTC. Translation gives CASSQGKDWSYNEQFF. The rearrangement joins TRBV14 to TRBJ2-1; no definite D call. V was trimmed by 1 base and J by 3 bases, leaving 13 bases between them. The length of the CDR3 is 16 residues. Germline-derived CDR1 and CDR2 are SGHDN and FVKESK.